This T cell receptor beta chain was identified during a study of T-cell reconstitution after alpha-beta-depleted transplantation in children. Preparing the TCRbeta library involved the use of unique molecular identifiers. TCRdb redid the calling of the PCR reads with MiXCR, one entry per CDR3 protein. The sample lists around 400,000 distinct CDR3 sequences, roughly 20% occurring once. The starting material was PBMCs from the stem cell graft donor, obtained from the stem cell graft. This sequence was found in a human donor who donated a stem cell graft to a child with acute myeloid leukemia.

CDR3: CASSGGTRVGMEQFF. CDR3 bases: TGCGCCAGCAGCGGGGGGACTAGGGTGGGTATGGAGCAGTTCTTC. The chain carries TRBV5-1 and TRBJ2-1; 8 bases fit TRBD2. The junction had 13 bases not matched to a gene; V was cut back by 4 bases and J by 10 bases. Germline values: CDR1 SGHRS, CDR2 YFSETQ. The CDR3 is made up of 15 amino acids.